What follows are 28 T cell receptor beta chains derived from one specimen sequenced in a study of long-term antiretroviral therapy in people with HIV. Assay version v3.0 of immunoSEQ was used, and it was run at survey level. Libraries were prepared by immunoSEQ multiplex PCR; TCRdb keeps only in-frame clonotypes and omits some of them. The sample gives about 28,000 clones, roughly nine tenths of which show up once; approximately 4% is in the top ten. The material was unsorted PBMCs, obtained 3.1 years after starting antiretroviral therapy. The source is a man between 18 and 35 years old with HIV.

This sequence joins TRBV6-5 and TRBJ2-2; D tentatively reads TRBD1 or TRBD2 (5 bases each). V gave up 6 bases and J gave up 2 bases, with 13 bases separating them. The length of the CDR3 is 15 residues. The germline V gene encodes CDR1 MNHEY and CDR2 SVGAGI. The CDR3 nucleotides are TGTGCCAGCAGCGTTAGGGACCTCAACACCGGGGAGCTGTTTTTT. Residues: CASSVRDLNTGELFF.

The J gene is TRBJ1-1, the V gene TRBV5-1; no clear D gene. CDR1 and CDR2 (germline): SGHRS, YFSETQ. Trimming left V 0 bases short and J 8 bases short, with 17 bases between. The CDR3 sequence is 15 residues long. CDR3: CASSLDGISMKEAFF. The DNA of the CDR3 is TGCGCCAGCAGCTTGGACGGAATCTCAATGAAGGAAGCTTTCTTT.

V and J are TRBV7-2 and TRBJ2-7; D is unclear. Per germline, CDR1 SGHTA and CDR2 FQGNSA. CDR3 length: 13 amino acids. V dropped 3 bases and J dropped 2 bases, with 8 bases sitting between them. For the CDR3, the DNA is TGTGCCAGCAGCTTTGAAGCCACCTACGAGCAGTACTTC. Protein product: CASSFEATYEQYF. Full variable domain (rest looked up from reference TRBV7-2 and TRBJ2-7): GAGVSQSPSNKVTEKGKDVELRCDPISGHTALYWYRQSLGQGLEFLIYFQGNSAPDKSGLPSDRFSAERTGGSVSTLTIQRTQQEDSAVYLCASSFEATYEQYFGPGTRLTVT.

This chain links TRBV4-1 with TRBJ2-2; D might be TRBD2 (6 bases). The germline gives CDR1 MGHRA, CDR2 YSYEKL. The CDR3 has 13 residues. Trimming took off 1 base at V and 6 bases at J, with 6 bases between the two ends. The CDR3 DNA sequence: TGCGCCAGCAGCCAAGGACTAGCCGGGGAGCTGTTTTTT. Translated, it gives CASSQGLAGELFF.

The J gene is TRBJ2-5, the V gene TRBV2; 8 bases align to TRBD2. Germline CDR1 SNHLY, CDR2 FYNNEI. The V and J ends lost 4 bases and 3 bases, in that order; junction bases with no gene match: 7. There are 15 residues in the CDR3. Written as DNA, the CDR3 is TGTGCCAGCAGTGCGGTAGCGGGGCAGAAAGAGACCCAGTACTTC. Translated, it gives CASSAVAGQKETQYF.

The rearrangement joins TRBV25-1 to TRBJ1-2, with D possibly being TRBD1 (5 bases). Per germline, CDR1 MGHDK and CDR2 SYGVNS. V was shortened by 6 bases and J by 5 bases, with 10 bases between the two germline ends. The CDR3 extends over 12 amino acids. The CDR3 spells CASRQELYGYTF. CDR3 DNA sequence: TGTGCCAGCAGACAGGAGCTTTATGGCTACACCTTC.

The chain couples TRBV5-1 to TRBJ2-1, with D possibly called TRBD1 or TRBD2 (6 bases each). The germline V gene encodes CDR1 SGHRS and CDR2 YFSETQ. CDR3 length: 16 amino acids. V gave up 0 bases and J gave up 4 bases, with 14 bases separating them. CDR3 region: CASSLGGAGTYNEQFF. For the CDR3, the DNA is TGCGCCAGCAGCTTGGGGGGGGCGGGAACTTACAATGAGCAGTTCTTC.

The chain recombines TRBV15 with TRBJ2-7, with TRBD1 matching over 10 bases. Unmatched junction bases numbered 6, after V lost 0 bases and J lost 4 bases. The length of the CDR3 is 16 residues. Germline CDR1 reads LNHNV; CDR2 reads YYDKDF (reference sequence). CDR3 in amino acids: CATSRDVGQGVYEQYF. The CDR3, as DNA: TGTGCCACCAGCAGAGACGTTGGACAGGGGGTGTACGAGCAGTACTTC.

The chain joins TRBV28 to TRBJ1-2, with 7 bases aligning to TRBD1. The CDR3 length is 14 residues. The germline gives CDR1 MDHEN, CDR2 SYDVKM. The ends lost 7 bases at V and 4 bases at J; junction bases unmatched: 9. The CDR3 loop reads CASTQGDSRYGYTF. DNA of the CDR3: TGTGCCAGCACCCAGGGGGACAGCCGCTATGGCTACACCTTC.

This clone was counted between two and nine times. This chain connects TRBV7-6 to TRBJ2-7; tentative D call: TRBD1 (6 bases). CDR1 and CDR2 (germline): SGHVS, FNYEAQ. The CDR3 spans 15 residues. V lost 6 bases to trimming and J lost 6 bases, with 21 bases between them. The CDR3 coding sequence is TGTGCCAGCAGTTACCAACAGGGTTCCGGTCTCGAGCAGTACTTC. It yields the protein CASSYQQGSGLEQYF.

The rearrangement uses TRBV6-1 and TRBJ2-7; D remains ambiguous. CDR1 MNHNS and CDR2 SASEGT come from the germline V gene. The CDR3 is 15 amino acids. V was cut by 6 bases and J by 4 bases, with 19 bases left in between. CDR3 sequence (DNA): TGTGCCAGCAGCCTCGAAGGTGATAGCATTTACGAGCAGTACTTC. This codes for CASSLEGDSIYEQYF.

This CDR3 reads CASSHQQGGAFF. CDR3 bases: TGTGCCAGCAGTCACCAACAAGGGGGAGCTTTCTTT. This chain joins TRBV7-2 and TRBJ1-1, with D tentatively TRBD1 (6 bases). The CDR3 is 12 amino acids. V was clipped by 6 bases and J by 10 bases, with 15 bases between them. CDR1 is SGHTA, CDR2 FQGNSA, per germline.

For the CDR3, the DNA is TGTGCCAGCATCACCACTCCGGGGGAGTACTTC. Protein: CASITTPGEYF. V is TRBV6-5 and J is TRBJ2-7, with D possibly TRBD2 on 6 matching bases. CDR1 and CDR2 from the germline V gene are MNHEY and SVGAGI. The length of the CDR3 is 11 residues. The V end was cut by 7 bases, the J end by 11 bases, with 15 bases between.

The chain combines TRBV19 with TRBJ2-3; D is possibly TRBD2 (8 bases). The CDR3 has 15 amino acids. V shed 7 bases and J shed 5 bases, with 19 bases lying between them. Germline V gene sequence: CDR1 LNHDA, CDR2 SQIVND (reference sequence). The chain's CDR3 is CASNGGGTVGDTQYF. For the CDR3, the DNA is TGTGCCAGTAACGGGGGGGGGACAGTTGGAGATACGCAGTATTTT.

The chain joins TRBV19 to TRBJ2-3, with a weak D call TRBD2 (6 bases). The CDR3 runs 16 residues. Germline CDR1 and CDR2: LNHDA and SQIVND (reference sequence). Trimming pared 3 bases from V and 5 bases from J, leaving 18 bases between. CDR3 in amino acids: CASSIAGGPPRDTQYF. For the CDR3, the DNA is TGTGCCAGTAGTATTGCCGGGGGTCCGCCACGAGATACGCAGTATTTT.

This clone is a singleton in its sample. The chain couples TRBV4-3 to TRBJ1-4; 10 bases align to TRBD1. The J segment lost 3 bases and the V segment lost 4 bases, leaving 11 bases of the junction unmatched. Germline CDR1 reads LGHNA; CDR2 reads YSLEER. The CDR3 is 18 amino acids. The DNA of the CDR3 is TGCGCCAGCAGCCCCCGGGACAGGGGTTGGGAGGCTAATGAAAAACTGTTTTTT. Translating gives CASSPRDRGWEANEKLFF.

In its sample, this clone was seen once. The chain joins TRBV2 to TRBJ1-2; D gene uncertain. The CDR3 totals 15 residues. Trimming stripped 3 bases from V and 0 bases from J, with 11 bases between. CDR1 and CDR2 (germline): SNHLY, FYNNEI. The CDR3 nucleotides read TGTGCCAGCAGTGATGGGCAGGTCGCTAACTATGGCTACACCTTC. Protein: CASSDGQVANYGYTF.

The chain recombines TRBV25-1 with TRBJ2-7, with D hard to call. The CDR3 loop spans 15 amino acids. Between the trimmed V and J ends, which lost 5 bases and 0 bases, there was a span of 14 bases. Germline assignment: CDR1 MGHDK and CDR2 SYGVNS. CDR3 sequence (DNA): TGTGCCAGCAGTAACTATGGAGTTAGCTCCTACGAGCAGTACTTC. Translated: CASSNYGVSSYEQYF.

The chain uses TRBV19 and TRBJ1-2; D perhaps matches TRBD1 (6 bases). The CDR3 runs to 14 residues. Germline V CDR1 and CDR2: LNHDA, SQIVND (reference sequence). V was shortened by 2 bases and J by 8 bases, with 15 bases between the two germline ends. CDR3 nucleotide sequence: TGTGCCAGTAGTATAAGGGGGGACCTTAGGGGCTACACCTTC. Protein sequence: CASSIRGDLRGYTF.

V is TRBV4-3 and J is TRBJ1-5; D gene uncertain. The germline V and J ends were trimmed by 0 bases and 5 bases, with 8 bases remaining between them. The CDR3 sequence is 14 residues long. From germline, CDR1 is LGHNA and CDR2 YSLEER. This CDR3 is CASSQEAGYQPQHF. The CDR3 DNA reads TGCGCCAGCAGCCAAGAAGCCGGGTATCAGCCCCAGCATTTT.

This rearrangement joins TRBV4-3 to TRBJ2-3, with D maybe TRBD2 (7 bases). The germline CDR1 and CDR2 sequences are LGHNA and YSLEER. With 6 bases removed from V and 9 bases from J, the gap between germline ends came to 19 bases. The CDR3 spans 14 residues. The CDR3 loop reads CASSRGASGSTQYF. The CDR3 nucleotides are TGCGCCAGCAGTCGGGGGGCGTCCGGGTCGACGCAGTATTTT.

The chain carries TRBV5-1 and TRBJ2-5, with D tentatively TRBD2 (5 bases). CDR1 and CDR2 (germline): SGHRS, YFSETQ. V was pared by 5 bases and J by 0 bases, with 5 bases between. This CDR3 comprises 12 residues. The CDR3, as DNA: TGCGCCAGCAGGGACTACCAAGAGACCCAGTACTTC. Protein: CASRDYQETQYF.

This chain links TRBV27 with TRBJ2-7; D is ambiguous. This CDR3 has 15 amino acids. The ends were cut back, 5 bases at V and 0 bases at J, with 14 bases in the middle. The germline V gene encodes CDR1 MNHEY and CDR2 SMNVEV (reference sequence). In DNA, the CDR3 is TGTGCCAGCAGTCCCGGACCAGACCTCTCCTACGAGCAGTACTTC. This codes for CASSPGPDLSYEQYF.

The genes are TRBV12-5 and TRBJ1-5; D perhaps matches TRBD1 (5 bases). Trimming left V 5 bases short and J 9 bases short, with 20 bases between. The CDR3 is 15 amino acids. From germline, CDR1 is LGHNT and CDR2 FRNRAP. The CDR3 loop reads CASGVPGRRTRPQHF. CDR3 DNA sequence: TGTGCTAGTGGTGTCCCGGGACGGAGGACGCGGCCCCAGCATTTT.

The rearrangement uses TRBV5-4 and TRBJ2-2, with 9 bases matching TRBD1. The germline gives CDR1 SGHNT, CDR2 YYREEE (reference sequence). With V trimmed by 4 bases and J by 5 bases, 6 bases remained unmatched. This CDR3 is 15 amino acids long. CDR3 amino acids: CASSRVTGGTGELFF. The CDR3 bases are TGTGCCAGCAGCCGGGTGACAGGGGGTACCGGGGAGCTGTTTTTT.

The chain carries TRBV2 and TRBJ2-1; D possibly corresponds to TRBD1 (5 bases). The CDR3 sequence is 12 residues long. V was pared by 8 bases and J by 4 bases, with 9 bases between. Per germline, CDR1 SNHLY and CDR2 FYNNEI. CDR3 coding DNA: TGTGCCAGCGCCAGACAGTACAATGAGCAGTTCTTC. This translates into CASARQYNEQFF.

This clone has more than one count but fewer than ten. The CDR3 is CASSLGGSYNEQFF. In DNA form, the CDR3 reads TGTGCCAGCAGTCTGGGGGGATCCTACAATGAGCAGTTCTTC. This sequence joins TRBV6-5 and TRBJ2-1; D possibly corresponds to TRBD2 (6 bases). V was clipped by 5 bases and J by 1 base, with 9 bases between them. Germline CDR1 is MNHEY and CDR2 is SVGAGI. The CDR3 is made up of 14 amino acids.

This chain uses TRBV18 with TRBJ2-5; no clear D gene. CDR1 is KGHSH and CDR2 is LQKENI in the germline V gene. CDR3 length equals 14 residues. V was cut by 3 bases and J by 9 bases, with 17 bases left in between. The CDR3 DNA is TGTGCCAGCTCACCCACTACTTTAGATAGTGCCCAGTACTTC. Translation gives CASSPTTLDSAQYF. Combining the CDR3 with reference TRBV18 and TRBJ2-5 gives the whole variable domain NAGVMQNPRHLVRRRGQEARLRCSPMKGHSHVYWYRQLPEEGLKFMVYLQKENIIDESGMPKERFSAEFPKEGPSILRIQQVVRGDSAAYFCASSPTTLDSAQYFGPGTRLLVL.